This TCR beta chain was identified in a study of cytomegalovirus exposure and HLA in healthy donors. Study information: An early release of data contained around 80 million unique TCRs, which came from HLA-typed donors.

General observations from the study: With later analysis, a missense DCLRE1C variant became linked to TCR beta V- and J-gene trimming. It emerged from a later analysis that several of the most significant clusters appeared to be linked to common viral pathogens.

The PCR made use of 60 Vbeta and 13 Jbeta primers. The authors' processing: In a later analysis, roughly 86 million unique TCR beta chains included roughly 11 million shared by two or more donors. Repertoires were generated with immunoSEQ multiplex PCR, while TCRdb's copy carries only in-frame clones and drops some. V, J and clone size were drawn from that table, and D and trimming were deduced from the DNA. The sample lists 90,000 to 120,000 clones, roughly 80% occurring once. After removal of 6 bases from V and 8 bases from J, the junction contained 7 bases not matched to a gene. CDR1 is MNHEY and CDR2 is SVGAGI in the germline V gene. This CDR3 has 13 residues. A note on this clone: Its target is not known.

What was sequenced was PBMCs. The gene calls are TRBV6-5 and TRBJ1-2, with 9 nucleotides matching TRBD1. The clonotype comes from a man aged 25-45 years in good health and CMV-seronegative. CDR3 sequence (DNA): TGTGCCAGCAGGGTACAGGGGGCTCGGGGCTACACCTTC. Amino acids: CASRVQGARGYTF.